One and the same sample provided the 19 T cell receptor beta chains below, sequenced in a study of blood T cell repertoires in COVID-19. The protocol was immunoSEQ multiplex PCR, while the TCRdb copy is restricted to in-frame clones and leaves out a portion. The table records around 250,000 clones, more than 75% of them present only once. What was sequenced was peripheral blood. The receptors originated from an elderly man with acute or convalescent COVID-19.

The chain carries TRBV28 and TRBJ2-3, with a possible D match to TRBD1 (5 bases). Trimming shortened V by 8 bases and J by 6 bases, and 15 bases separated the two germline ends. The CDR3 is made up of 13 amino acids. Germline V gene data show CDR1 as MDHEN and CDR2 as SYDVKM. This CDR3 reads CASHDPPGDTQYF. The DNA of the CDR3 is TGTGCCAGCCATGACCCACCAGGGGATACGCAGTATTTT.

The chain uses TRBV6-5 and TRBJ1-1, with TRBD1 as a possible D gene (5 bases). The CDR3 sequence is 11 residues long. The germline V and J ends were trimmed by 6 bases and 10 bases, with 12 bases remaining between them. Germline lookup yields CDR1 MNHEY and CDR2 SVGAGI. The DNA of the CDR3 is TGTGCCAGCAGCTCAGGGAGGGGAGCTTTCTTT. This sequence encodes CASSSGRGAFF.

The chain joins TRBV27 to TRBJ1-5; tentative D call: TRBD1 (6 bases). The CDR3 is 14 amino acids. Germline V lookup: CDR1 MNHEY, CDR2 SMNVEV (reference sequence). Trimming took off 8 bases at V and 0 bases at J, with 11 bases between the two ends. The CDR3 region has the DNA TGTGCCAGCGGGACACTGGGTAGCAATCAGCCCCAGCATTTT. Translation gives CASGTLGSNQPQHF.

CDR3 DNA sequence: TGTGCCAGCAGCCACATCAGGGGATCCTACGAGCAGTACTTC. It translates to CASSHIRGSYEQYF. This chain joins TRBV7-8 and TRBJ2-7; tentative D call: TRBD1 (6 bases). Trimming removed 5 bases at V and 1 base at J, with 12 bases between. The CDR3 runs to 14 residues. The germline gives CDR1 SGHVS, CDR2 FQNEAQ.

The genes are TRBV27 and TRBJ2-2; D might be TRBD2 (5 bases). There are 16 residues in the CDR3. The germline gives CDR1 MNHEY, CDR2 SMNVEV (reference sequence). Trimming removed 1 base at V and 2 bases at J, with 11 bases between. The CDR3: CASSLLAGVNTGELFF. CDR3 in DNA: TGTGCCAGCAGTTTATTGGCCGGGGTAAACACCGGGGAGCTGTTTTTT.

The rearrangement links TRBV15 to TRBJ1-5, with a possible D match to TRBD1 (6 bases). This CDR3 comprises 14 residues. The germline CDR1 and CDR2 sequences are LNHNV and YYDKDF (reference sequence). The germline V and J ends were trimmed by 4 bases and 2 bases, with 9 bases remaining between them. The CDR3: CATSTQGGNQPQHF. In DNA form, the CDR3 reads TGTGCCACCAGCACACAGGGTGGCAATCAGCCCCAGCATTTT.

The V call is TRBV28, the J call TRBJ2-1; tentative D call: TRBD2 (5 bases). In germline, CDR1 is MDHEN, CDR2 SYDVKM. V lost 4 bases to trimming and J lost 15 bases, with 19 bases between them. This CDR3 comprises 13 residues. The CDR3 nucleotides are TGTGCCAGCAGTTCGGAGGCTAATCGTGTGGTGTTCTTC. As protein: CASSSEANRVVFF.

The J gene is TRBJ1-1, the V gene TRBV3-1 (or the pseudogene TRBV3-2), with D hard to call. From germline, CDR1 is LGHDT and CDR2 YNNKEL (reference sequence). The CDR3 loop spans 13 amino acids. Trimming removed 4 bases from V and 1 base from J, with 7 bases in between. The CDR3 nucleotides read TGTGCCAGCAGCCTTACAACGAACACTGAAGCTTTCTTT. Translation: CASSLTTNTEAFF.

This chain uses TRBV7-2 with TRBJ1-2; D gene uncertain. Germline CDR1 is SGHTA and CDR2 is FQGNSA. Trimming removed 6 bases from V and 8 bases from J, with 22 bases in between. The length of the CDR3 is 15 residues. The CDR3 here is CASSRTPGREEGYTF. The CDR3 DNA sequence: TGTGCCAGCAGTCGAACCCCGGGGAGGGAGGAGGGCTACACCTTC.

This clone was counted between two and nine times. The rearrangement links TRBV19 to TRBJ2-1; TRBD1 aligns across 8 bases. The V and J ends lost 1 base and 3 bases, in that order; junction bases with no gene match: 5. Germline V CDR1 and CDR2: LNHDA, SQIVND (reference sequence). The CDR3 loop spans 16 amino acids. The CDR3 bases are TGTGCCAGTAGTATAGGGACAGGGAGTTTCTACAATGAGCAGTTCTTC. Protein: CASSIGTGSFYNEQFF.

The rearrangement links TRBV9 to TRBJ1-2; 8 nucleotides line up with TRBD1. This CDR3 has 13 residues. The V and J ends lost 3 bases and 7 bases, in that order; junction bases with no gene match: 5. CDR1 and CDR2 from the germline V gene are SGDLS and YYNGEE. The chain's CDR3 is CASSAGQGRGYTF. CDR3 nucleotides: TGTGCCAGCAGCGCCGGACAGGGTCGTGGCTACACCTTC.

This clone was recorded a few times. The V call is TRBV29-1, the J call TRBJ2-2; D is unclear. The CDR3 totals 13 residues. CDR1 is SQVTM, CDR2 ANQGSEA, per germline. Trimming took 5 bases from V and 6 from J, leaving 13 bases between them. The CDR3 DNA follows: TGCAGCGTTTACTCGTCCAGCGCCGGGGAGCTGTTTTTT. Protein product: CSVYSSSAGELFF.

This chain links TRBV11-1 with TRBJ2-3; D may be TRBD1 (5 bases). The CDR3 is made up of 14 amino acids. Germline V CDR1 and CDR2: SGHAT, FQDESV (reference sequence). The ends were cut back, 0 bases at V and 7 bases at J, with 11 bases in the middle. CDR3 DNA: TGTGCCAGCAGCTTAGCGGGGCGTGTTTATACGCAGTATTTT. Amino acid sequence: CASSLAGRVYTQYF.

This chain joins TRBV5-1 and TRBJ1-2; unclear D gene. Germline V gives CDR1 SGHRS, CDR2 YFSETQ. The CDR3 is made up of 15 amino acids. V gave up 0 bases and J gave up 4 bases, with 13 bases separating them. The CDR3 loop reads CASSLAGRLSYGYTF. CDR3 bases: TGCGCCAGCAGCTTGGCCGGCAGACTATCCTATGGCTACACCTTC. Filled out from reference TRBV5-1 and TRBJ1-2, the complete variable domain reads KAGVTQTPRYLIKTRGQQVTLSCSPISGHRSVSWYQQTPGQGLQFLFEYFSETQRNKGNFPGRFSGRQFSNSRSEMNVSTLELGDSALYLCASSLAGRLSYGYTFGSGTRLTVV.

V and J are TRBV19 and TRBJ1-6, with D unresolved. Trimming cost V 9 bases and J 0 bases, with 12 bases left between them. The germline V gene encodes CDR1 LNHDA and CDR2 SQIVND (reference sequence). The CDR3 sequence is 15 residues long. Written as DNA, the CDR3 is TGTGCCAGCCCTCAGGATAGCTCCTATAATTCACCCCTCCACTTT. This sequence encodes CASPQDSSYNSPLHF.

V gene TRBV11-2 combines with J gene TRBJ2-3; 7 bases match TRBD2. CDR1 is SGHAT and CDR2 is FQNNGV in the germline V gene. This CDR3 region has 14 residues. V was clipped by 7 bases and J by 6 bases; unmatched bases: 10. CDR3 region: CASNPSGAGDTQYF. Here the CDR3 DNA reads TGTGCCAGCAACCCTAGCGGAGCGGGGGATACGCAGTATTTT.

The chain recombines TRBV6-5 with TRBJ1-2, with D perhaps TRBD1 (6 bases). CDR1 is MNHEY, CDR2 SVGAGI, per germline. Trimming removed 2 bases from V and 8 bases from J, with 12 bases in between. The CDR3 totals 13 residues. CDR3 sequence reads: CASSYDRQRGYTF. CDR3 in DNA: TGTGCCAGCAGTTACGACAGGCAGAGGGGCTACACCTTC.

This chain connects TRBV14 to TRBJ2-3, with 8 bases lining up with TRBD1. The CDR3 contains 16 residues. Germline values: CDR1 SGHDN, CDR2 FVKESK. The V and J ends lost 2 bases and 2 bases, in that order; junction bases with no gene match: 6. The CDR3 coding sequence is TGTGCCAGCAGCCAAAGGCGACAGGGGAACACAGATACGCAGTATTTT. As protein: CASSQRRQGNTDTQYF.

In its sample, this clone was seen once. V gene TRBV7-3 combines with J gene TRBJ2-1; the D gene is possibly TRBD2 (5 bases). Trimming left V 4 bases short and J 5 bases short, with 15 bases between. The CDR3 consists of 15 residues. CDR1 is SGHTA, CDR2 FQGTGA, per germline. The DNA for the CDR3 is TGTGCCAGCAGCTCCTCGAGGACTCTCCACAATGAGCAGTTCTTC. This gives the protein CASSSSRTLHNEQFF.